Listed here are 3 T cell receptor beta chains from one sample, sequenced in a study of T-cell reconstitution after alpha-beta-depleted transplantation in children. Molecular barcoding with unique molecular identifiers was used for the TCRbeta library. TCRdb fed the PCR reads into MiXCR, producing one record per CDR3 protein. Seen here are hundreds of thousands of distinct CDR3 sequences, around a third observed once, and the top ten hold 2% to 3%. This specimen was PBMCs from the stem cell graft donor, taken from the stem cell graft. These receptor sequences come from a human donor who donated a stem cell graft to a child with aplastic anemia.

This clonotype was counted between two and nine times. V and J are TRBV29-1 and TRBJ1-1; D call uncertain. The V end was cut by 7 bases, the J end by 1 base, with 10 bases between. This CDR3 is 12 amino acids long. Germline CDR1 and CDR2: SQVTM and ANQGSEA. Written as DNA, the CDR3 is TGCAGCGCCGAGAGATGGAACACTGAAGCTTTCTTT. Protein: CSAERWNTEAFF.

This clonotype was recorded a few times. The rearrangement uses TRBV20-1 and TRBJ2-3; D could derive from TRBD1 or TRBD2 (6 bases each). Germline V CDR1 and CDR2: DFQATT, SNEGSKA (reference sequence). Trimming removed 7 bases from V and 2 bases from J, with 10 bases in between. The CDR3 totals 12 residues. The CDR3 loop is CSEEGDTDTQYF. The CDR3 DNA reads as TGCAGTGAGGAGGGGGACACAGATACGCAGTATTTT.

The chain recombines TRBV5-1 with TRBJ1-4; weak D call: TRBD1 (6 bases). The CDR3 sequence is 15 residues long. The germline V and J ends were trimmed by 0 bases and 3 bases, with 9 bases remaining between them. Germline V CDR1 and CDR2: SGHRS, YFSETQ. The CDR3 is CASSLEGVANEKLFF. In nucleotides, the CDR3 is TGCGCCAGCAGCTTGGAGGGGGTAGCTAATGAAAAACTGTTTTTT.